Shown below are 28 T cell receptor beta chains from a single sample sequenced in a study of response to subunit inactivated influenza vaccine. TCRdb ran MiXCR on the RT-PCR reads and lists one entry per CDR3 protein. The table includes fewer than 600,000 distinct CDR3 sequences, around 7.9% detected once. Sequencing was performed on PBMCs from blood, taken around 25 months after vaccination. Every receptor here comes from a man aged 50 to 75 who received an inactivated influenza vaccine.

This clonotype was counted a few times. The rearrangement uses TRBV3-1 and TRBJ2-7; D may be TRBD1 or TRBD2 (5 bases each). The germline V gene has CDR1 LGHDT and CDR2 YNNKEL (reference sequence). The CDR3 runs 13 residues. With 4 bases removed from V and 6 bases from J, the gap between germline ends came to 13 bases. CDR3: CASSLPGTSEQYF. Written as DNA, the CDR3 is TGTGCCAGCAGCCTGCCCGGGACCAGCGAGCAGTACTTC.

In its sample, this clonotype was seen many times. The CDR3 DNA is TGTGCCAGCAGTTTCCGGAACTACGAGCAGTACTTC. This encodes CASSFRNYEQYF. The genes are TRBV12-3 or TRBV12-4 and TRBJ2-7; D unresolved. The CDR3 covers 12 residues. The V gene lost 3 bases and the J gene lost 3 bases, with 6 bases spanning the gap.

In this sample, this clonotype turned up many times. The V and J genes are TRBV7-2 and TRBJ2-3, with 9 nucleotides matching TRBD2. CDR3 length: 17 residues. Germline loops: CDR1 SGHTA, CDR2 FQGNSA. V shed 2 bases, J shed 0 bases, and the junction held 6 bases outside the gene matches. The CDR3 reads CASSLRWTSDSTDTQYF. The CDR3 coding sequence is TGTGCCAGCAGCTTAAGATGGACTAGCGATAGCACAGATACGCAGTATTTT.

Only a few counts were recorded for this clonotype. The V and J genes are TRBV11-1 and TRBJ2-1; 8 bases align to TRBD2. This CDR3 comprises 12 residues. Unmatched junction bases numbered 5, after V lost 10 bases and J lost 6 bases. CDR1 is SGHAT, CDR2 FQDESV, per germline (reference sequence). CDR3 nucleotide sequence: TGTGCCACCTCGGGGACTAGCAATGAGCAGTTCTTC. It translates to CATSGTSNEQFF.

This clonotype was seen a handful of times. The gene calls are TRBV4-1 and TRBJ2-3; 13 positions agree with TRBD2. From germline, CDR1 is MGHRA and CDR2 YSYEKL. V lost 0 bases to trimming and J lost 5 bases; unmatched junction nucleotides: 5. The CDR3 contains 17 residues. The CDR3 sequence: CASSQDRLAGGGDTQYF. CDR3 sequence (DNA): TGCGCCAGCAGCCAAGATAGACTAGCGGGGGGTGGAGATACGCAGTATTTT.

This clonotype showed up many times. The genes are TRBV10-3 and TRBJ2-2, with a tentative D call TRBD1 (5 bases). Trimming took 9 bases from V and 0 from J, leaving 8 bases between them. The germline V gene has CDR1 ENHRY and CDR2 SYGVKD. CDR3 size: 13 residues. CDR3 residues: CAIWTPNTGELFF. The CDR3 DNA reads as TGTGCCATATGGACACCGAACACCGGGGAGCTGTTTTTT.

This clonotype was recorded many times. The chain has TRBV4-3 and TRBJ2-7; 13 bases are shared with TRBD2. The trim removed 3 bases at V and 2 bases at J, leaving 1 base unmatched. Germline V gives CDR1 LGHNA, CDR2 YSLEER. CDR3 size: 15 residues. Written as DNA, the CDR3 is TGCGCCAGCAGCCACGGGACTAGCGGGACCTACGAGCAGTACTTC. It specifies CASSHGTSGTYEQYF.

J is TRBJ2-7 and V is TRBV2, with 7 positions matching TRBD1. This CDR3 is built from 16 residues. CDR1 and CDR2 (germline): SNHLY, FYNNEI. V trimming: 6 bases; J trimming: 0 bases; junction bases outside the gene matches: 11. The CDR3 DNA reads as TGTGCCAGCAGCGTCGGACAGGAACATCTCTCCTACGAGCAGTACTTC. Amino acid sequence: CASSVGQEHLSYEQYF.

V gene TRBV4-3 combines with J gene TRBJ1-1, with D unclear. CDR3 length equals 15 residues. Germline assignment: CDR1 LGHNA and CDR2 YSLEER. V was pared by 0 bases and J by 5 bases, with 13 bases between. The DNA of the CDR3 is TGCGCCAGCAGCCAAGATCCTCGGGATTTGACTGAAGCTTTCTTT. Translation: CASSQDPRDLTEAFF.

The CDR3: CASSLALGRGADTQYF. DNA of the CDR3: TGTGCCAGCAGCTTAGCGCTAGGGAGGGGTGCAGATACGCAGTATTTT. The rearrangement uses TRBV7-8 and TRBJ2-3, with 7 bases lining up with TRBD2. J lost 4 bases, V lost 0 bases, and 7 bases had no gene match. The CDR3 is 16 residues long. The germline gives CDR1 SGHVS, CDR2 FQNEAQ.

The chain couples TRBV25-1 to TRBJ1-5, with D tentatively TRBD1 (6 bases). V was trimmed by 4 bases and J by 7 bases, leaving 11 bases between them. CDR3 length: 13 residues. Germline V gene lookup returns CDR1 MGHDK and CDR2 SYGVNS. The CDR3 reads CASSGGGAQPQHF. The CDR3, as DNA: TGTGCCAGCAGTGGGGGGGGGGCCCAGCCCCAGCATTTT.

This clonotype was picked up many times. This chain uses TRBV10-3 with TRBJ1-1; TRBD1 aligns across 9 bases. The CDR3 is 15 amino acids. CDR1 ENHRY and CDR2 SYGVKD come from the germline V gene. With 4 bases clipped from V and 5 bases from J, the junction kept 8 bases outside the gene matches. Written as DNA, the CDR3 is TGTGCCATCAGTGGGACACAGGGGGCTTATACTGAAGCTTTCTTT. Amino acid sequence: CAISGTQGAYTEAFF.

The chain recombines TRBV5-1 with TRBJ2-1; TRBD1 matches at 9 bases. V lost 2 bases and J lost 7; bases outside the gene matches: 10. The germline V gene has CDR1 SGHRS and CDR2 YFSETQ. This CDR3 region has 16 residues. CDR3 bases: TGCGCCAGCAGCTTTTACAGGGGGCAAATCGAAAATGAGCAGTTCTTC. It encodes CASSFYRGQIENEQFF.

This clonotype has just a few counts. The chain has TRBV12-3 or TRBV12-4 and TRBJ1-5, with D unclear. This CDR3 has 14 residues. V was trimmed by 3 bases and J by 7 bases, leaving 13 bases between them. CDR3 sequence reads: CASSLSAVGQPQHF. For the CDR3, the DNA is TGTGCCAGCAGTTTGTCGGCAGTCGGGCAGCCCCAGCATTTT.

Note on this clonotype: A much larger clone lies a single base off, so this may be a read error. The gene calls are TRBV20-1 and TRBJ2-1; D is perhaps TRBD2 (6 bases). CDR3 size: 13 residues. Trimming took off 5 bases at V and 8 bases at J, with 16 bases between the two ends. CDR1 is DFQATT, CDR2 SNEGSKA, per germline (reference sequence). As DNA, the CDR3 is TGCAGTGCTGCGCTTATCGGGAGCGATGAGCAGTTCTTC. Residues: CSAALIGSDEQFF.

The chain employs TRBV5-1 and TRBJ2-2; no clear D gene. Per the germline V gene, CDR1 is SGHRS and CDR2 is YFSETQ. The CDR3 covers 13 residues. Trimming cost V 2 bases and J 6 bases, with 8 bases left between them. As DNA, the CDR3 is TGCGCCAGCAGCTTACTCATTGCCGGGGAGCTGTTTTTT. It encodes CASSLLIAGELFF.

This rearrangement joins TRBV20-1 to TRBJ2-7; 11 nucleotides match TRBD2. CDR1 is DFQATT, CDR2 SNEGSKA, per germline (reference sequence). CDR3 size: 15 residues. With V trimmed by 5 bases and J by 9 bases, 15 bases remained unmatched. DNA for the CDR3: TGCAGTGCTCACCCGCCGGGACTAGCGGTCCAAGTGCAGTACTTC. Residues: CSAHPPGLAVQVQYF.

The gene calls are TRBV18 and TRBJ2-3; 14 bases line up with TRBD2. Unmatched junction bases numbered 11, after V lost 1 base and J lost 5 bases. Germline assignment: CDR1 KGHSH and CDR2 LQKENI. The CDR3 runs 19 residues. The CDR3 region has the DNA TGTGCCAGCTCACCACTGACCGGGACTAGCGGGAGACGGGGAGATACGCAGTATTTT. Protein: CASSPLTGTSGRRGDTQYF.

This clonotype was observed at least ten times. This chain joins TRBV5-4 and TRBJ2-7; 8 nucleotides line up with TRBD2. Germline trimming cut 3 bases from V and 6 bases from J; bases unmatched to any gene: 14. Germline lookup yields CDR1 SGHNT and CDR2 YYREEE (reference sequence). The CDR3 is 16 amino acids. The CDR3 region has the DNA TGTGCCAGCAGCTCCCGCCTCCAGCGGGGGTCCCCCGAGCAGTACTTC. It translates to CASSSRLQRGSPEQYF.

This chain uses TRBV7-6 with TRBJ1-6; perhaps TRBD1 as D (6 bases). CDR1 is SGHVS and CDR2 is FNYEAQ in the germline V gene. CDR3 length: 15 amino acids. V was cut by 1 base and J by 7 bases, with 11 bases left in between. CDR3 in amino acids: CASSLGQEVNSPLHF. As DNA, the CDR3 is TGTGCCAGCAGCTTAGGACAGGAAGTAAATTCACCCCTCCACTTT.

This clonotype has at least ten counts. V is TRBV20-1 and J is TRBJ2-1; the D call may be TRBD1 or TRBD2 (6 bases each). This CDR3 is built from 13 residues. Germline CDR1 reads DFQATT; CDR2 reads SNEGSKA (reference sequence). V lost 7 bases to trimming and J lost 9 bases, with 19 bases between them. Written as DNA, the CDR3 is TGCAGTGTCATATGGGGGGCCGTCCCTGAGCAGTTCTTC. Its translation is CSVIWGAVPEQFF.

This clonotype was picked up a small number of times. This rearrangement joins TRBV6-2 or TRBV6-3 to TRBJ2-4; D is ambiguous. There are 15 residues in the CDR3. The V gene lost 4 bases and the J gene lost 2 bases, with 12 bases spanning the gap. Germline CDR1 reads MNHEY; CDR2 reads SVGEGT. CDR3 loop: CASSSWTGTKNIQYF. CDR3 nucleotides: TGTGCCAGCAGTTCCTGGACGGGTACCAAAAACATTCAGTACTTC.

This clonotype was picked up many times. The rearrangement links TRBV6-1 to TRBJ1-1, with D maybe TRBD1 (5 bases). This CDR3 spans 19 amino acids. Trimming stripped 6 bases from V and 0 bases from J, with 26 bases between. Germline CDR1 MNHNS, CDR2 SASEGT. The CDR3 DNA sequence: TGTGCCAGCAGATCAGAGCTCGGGGGGAGTTTACCGATGAACACTGAAGCTTTCTTT. This translates into CASRSELGGSLPMNTEAFF.

This clonotype appeared a few times. The chain joins TRBV27 to TRBJ2-3; D is perhaps TRBD2 (6 bases). Germline values: CDR1 MNHEY, CDR2 SMNVEV (reference sequence). The CDR3 covers 18 residues. Deletions cut 2 bases from V and 0 bases from J, with 18 bases between. CDR3 sequence reads: CASSLTVLATFSTDTQYF. Written as DNA, the CDR3 is TGTGCCAGCAGTTTAACCGTCCTAGCGACCTTTAGCACAGATACGCAGTATTTT.

The chain is built from TRBV5-5 and TRBJ2-3, with a weak D call TRBD1 (6 bases). Per the germline V gene, CDR1 is SGHKS and CDR2 is YYEKEE (reference sequence). CDR3 length: 15 amino acids. V was pared by 4 bases and J by 2 bases, with 14 bases between. The CDR3 sequence is CASSTRTDVTDTQYF. CDR3 nucleotides: TGTGCCAGCAGCACTAGGACAGACGTCACAGATACGCAGTATTTT.

The V call is TRBV24-1, the J call TRBJ2-7, with D perhaps TRBD1 or TRBD2 (5 bases each). The CDR3 spans 14 residues. Germline values: CDR1 KGHDR, CDR2 SFDVKD. Trimming removed 7 bases from V and 2 bases from J, with 14 bases in between. The CDR3 DNA is TGTGCCACCAGCGCCGGGACCCACGCCTACGAGCAGTACTTC. It codes for CATSAGTHAYEQYF.

This sequence joins TRBV12-3 or TRBV12-4 and TRBJ2-2; D is unresolved. This CDR3 contains 15 residues. The V end was cut by 2 bases, the J end by 5 bases, with 12 bases between. This chain's CDR3 is CASSLWSLGTGELFF. CDR3 nucleotides: TGTGCCAGCAGTTTATGGTCATTGGGGACCGGGGAGCTGTTTTTT.

Ten or more counts support this clonotype. The chain uses TRBV11-2 and TRBJ2-4; the D is unclear. CDR3 size: 20 residues. Between the trimmed V and J ends, which lost 3 bases and 0 bases, there was a span of 24 bases. Germline V gene data show CDR1 as SGHAT and CDR2 as FQNNGV. The CDR3, as DNA: TGTGCCAGCAGCTTCCCGGCTGTGTTGTCTGCCAGGAGAGCCAAAAACATTCAGTACTTC. This encodes CASSFPAVLSARRAKNIQYF.